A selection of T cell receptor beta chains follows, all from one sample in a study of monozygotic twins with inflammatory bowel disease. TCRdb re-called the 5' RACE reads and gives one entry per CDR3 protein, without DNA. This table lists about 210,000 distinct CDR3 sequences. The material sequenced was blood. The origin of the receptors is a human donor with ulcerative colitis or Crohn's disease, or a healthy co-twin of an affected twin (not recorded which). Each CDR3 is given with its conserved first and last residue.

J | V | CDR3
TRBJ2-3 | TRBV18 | CASSRDPFDTQYF
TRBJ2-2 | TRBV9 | CASSVGTSGVGELFF
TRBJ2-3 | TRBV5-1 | CASSFVGGVTDTQYF
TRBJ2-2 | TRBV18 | CASSPPSTGRKTGELFF
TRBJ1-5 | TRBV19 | CASSITGLHSNQPQHF
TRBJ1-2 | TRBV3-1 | CASSQGLTYGYTF
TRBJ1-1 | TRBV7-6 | CASSLGQGGMGAAEAFF
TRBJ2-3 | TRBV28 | CASSAGRRGDTQYF
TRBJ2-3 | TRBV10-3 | CAISAPGSTDTQYF
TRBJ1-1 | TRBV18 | CASSPDSGLNTEAFF
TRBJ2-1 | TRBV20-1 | CSARDFTGGYRGGEQFF
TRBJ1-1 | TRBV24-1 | CATSDSGTEAFF
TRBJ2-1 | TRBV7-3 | CASSLIVGGGSYNEQFF
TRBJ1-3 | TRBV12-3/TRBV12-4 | CASRPKEGFSGNTIYF
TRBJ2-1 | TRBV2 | CASSPERDTYNEQFF
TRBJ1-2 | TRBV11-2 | CASSLRGSSPLLDYTF
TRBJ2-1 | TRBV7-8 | CASSLFSNEQFF
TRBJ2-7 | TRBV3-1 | CASSRSGLPYEQYF
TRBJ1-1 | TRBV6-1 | CASSEAAWENMNTEAFF
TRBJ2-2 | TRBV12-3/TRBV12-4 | CASILRQGVPGELFF
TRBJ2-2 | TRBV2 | CASSGANTGELFF
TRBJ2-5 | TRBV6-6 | CASSPNRGETQYF
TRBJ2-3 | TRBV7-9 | CASSPGTASSTDTQYF
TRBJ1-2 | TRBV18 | CASSLSQRQVYNYGYTF
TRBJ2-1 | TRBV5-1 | CASSLGGRPRDEQFF
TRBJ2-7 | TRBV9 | CASSVGTASSYEQYF
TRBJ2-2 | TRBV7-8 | CASSLGLGQGSTGELFF
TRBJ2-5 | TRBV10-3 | CAISPRFQETQYF
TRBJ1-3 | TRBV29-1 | CSASGTLNSGNTIYF
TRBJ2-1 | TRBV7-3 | CASSLTRTGANEQFF
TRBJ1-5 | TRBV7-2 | CASSTSANQPQHF
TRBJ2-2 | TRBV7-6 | CASSFLGGTVTGELFF
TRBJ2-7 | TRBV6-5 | CASSSRDSLVYEQYF
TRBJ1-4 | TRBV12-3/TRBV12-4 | CASSDRDRITTNEKLFF
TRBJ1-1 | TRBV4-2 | CASQQNTEAFF
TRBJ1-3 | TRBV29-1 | CSVVWIGQSSGNTIYF
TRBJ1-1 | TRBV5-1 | CASSFMGEGYPEAFF
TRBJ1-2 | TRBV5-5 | CASSPTTGQGFGYTF
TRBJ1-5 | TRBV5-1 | CASSTDRNQPQHF
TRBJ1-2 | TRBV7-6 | CASSFGQDYGYTF
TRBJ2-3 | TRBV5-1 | CASSLVFRGASSTDTQYF
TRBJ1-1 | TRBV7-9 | CASSLLGGDRGTEAFF
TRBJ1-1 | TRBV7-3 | CASSLKPVTEAFF
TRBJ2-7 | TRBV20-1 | CSAEQETLYEQYF
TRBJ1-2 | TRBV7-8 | CASSLVSGDYGYTF
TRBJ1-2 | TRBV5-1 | CASSLDGANYGYTF